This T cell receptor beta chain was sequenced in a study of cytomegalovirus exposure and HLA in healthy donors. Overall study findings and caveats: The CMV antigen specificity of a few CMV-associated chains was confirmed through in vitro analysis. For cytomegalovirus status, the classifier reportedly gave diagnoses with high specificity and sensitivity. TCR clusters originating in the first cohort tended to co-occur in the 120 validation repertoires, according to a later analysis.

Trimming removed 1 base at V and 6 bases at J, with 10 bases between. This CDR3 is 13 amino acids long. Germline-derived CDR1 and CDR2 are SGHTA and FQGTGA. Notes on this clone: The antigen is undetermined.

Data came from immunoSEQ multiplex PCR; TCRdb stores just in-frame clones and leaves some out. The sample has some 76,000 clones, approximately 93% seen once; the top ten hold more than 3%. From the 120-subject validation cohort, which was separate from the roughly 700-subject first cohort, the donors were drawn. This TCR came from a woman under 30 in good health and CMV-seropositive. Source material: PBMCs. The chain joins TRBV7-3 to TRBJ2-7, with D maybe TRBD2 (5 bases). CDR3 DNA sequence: TGTGCCAGCAGCTTAAGCGGGCTCGGCGAGCAGTACTTC. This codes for CASSLSGLGEQYF.